Below are 4 T cell receptor beta chains sequenced from a single sample in a study of T cell repertoires in cytomegalovirus infection. TCRdb independently ran MiXCR on the reads; one entry per CDR3 protein. The sample has nearly 700,000 distinct CDR3 sequences; around 35% are singletons. Which antigens these TCRs recognize remains unknown. The material was cultured PBMCs, obtained from culture after CMV antigen stimulation. The origin of the receptors is a human donor in good health (CMV status not recorded). Some clones in this sample may be carry-over from other donors' samples.

In its sample, this clonotype was seen a few times. The rearrangement links TRBV4-2 to TRBJ1-2; D remains ambiguous. The germline gives CDR1 LGHNA, CDR2 YNFKEQ. The CDR3 covers 17 residues. The V and J ends lost 2 bases and 4 bases respectively, with 20 bases between them. The chain's CDR3 is CASSQRQAGGSLYGYTF. The CDR3 bases are TGTGCCAGCAGCCAACGTCAAGCGGGCGGATCCCTCTATGGCTACACCTTC.

CDR3 loop: CASSLGVGFETQYF. CDR3 coding DNA: TGTGCCAGCAGCTTGGGTGTAGGTTTTGAGACCCAGTACTTC. This chain joins TRBV5-5 and TRBJ2-5; no clear D. The V end was cut by 0 bases, the J end by 5 bases, with 11 bases between. The CDR3 runs 14 residues. Looked up from germline, CDR1 is SGHKS and CDR2 is YYEKEE (reference sequence).

The chain uses TRBV7-4 and TRBJ2-4; D possibly matches TRBD1 or TRBD2 (5 bases each). Germline CDR1 and CDR2: SGHVT and SQSDAQ. V was shortened by 1 base and J by 5 bases, with 9 bases between the two germline ends. The CDR3 runs to 14 residues. In nucleotides, the CDR3 is TGTGCCAGCAGCTTAGGGGGGTCCCAAAACATTCAGTACTTC. Translating gives CASSLGGSQNIQYF.

The chain couples TRBV2 to TRBJ1-4; D unresolved. CDR3 length: 12 residues. CDR1 and CDR2 from the germline V gene are SNHLY and FYNNEI. Trimming removed 7 bases from V and 4 bases from J, with 7 bases in between. The CDR3 sequence: CASKGDNEKLFF. The CDR3 DNA sequence: TGTGCCAGCAAGGGAGATAATGAAAAACTGTTTTTT.